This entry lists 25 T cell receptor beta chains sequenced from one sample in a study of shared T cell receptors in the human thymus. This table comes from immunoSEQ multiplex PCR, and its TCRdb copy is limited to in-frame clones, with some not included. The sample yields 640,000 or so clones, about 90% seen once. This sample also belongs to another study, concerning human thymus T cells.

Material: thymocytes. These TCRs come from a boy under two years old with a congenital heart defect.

The CDR3 DNA reads as TGTGCCAGCAGCCAGGCCGGGACTAGCGGCACCTACGAGCAGTACTTC. It encodes CASSQAGTSGTYEQYF. The chain is built from TRBV14 and TRBJ2-7; 11 nucleotides agree with TRBD2. J gave up 2 bases and V 3 bases, and 6 bases lay outside the gene matches. CDR3 length equals 16 residues. Germline V gene lookup returns CDR1 SGHDN and CDR2 FVKESK.

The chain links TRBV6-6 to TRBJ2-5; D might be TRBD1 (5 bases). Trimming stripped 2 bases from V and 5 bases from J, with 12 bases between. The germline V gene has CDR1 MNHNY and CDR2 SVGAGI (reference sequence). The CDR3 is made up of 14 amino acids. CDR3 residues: CASSYQGMEETQYF. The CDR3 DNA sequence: TGTGCCAGCAGTTACCAGGGTATGGAGGAGACCCAGTACTTC.

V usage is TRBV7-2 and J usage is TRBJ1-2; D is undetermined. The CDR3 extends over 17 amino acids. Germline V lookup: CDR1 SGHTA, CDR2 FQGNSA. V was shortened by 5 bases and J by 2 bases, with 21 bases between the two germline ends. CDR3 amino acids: CASSLEQLPILNYGYTF. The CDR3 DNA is TGTGCCAGCAGCCTCGAACAGTTGCCTATCCTAAACTATGGCTACACCTTC.

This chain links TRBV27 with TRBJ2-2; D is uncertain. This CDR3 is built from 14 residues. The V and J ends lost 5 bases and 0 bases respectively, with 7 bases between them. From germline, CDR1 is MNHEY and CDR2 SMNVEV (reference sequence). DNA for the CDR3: TGTGCCAGCAGTCCCAATGCGAACACCGGGGAGCTGTTTTTT. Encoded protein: CASSPNANTGELFF.

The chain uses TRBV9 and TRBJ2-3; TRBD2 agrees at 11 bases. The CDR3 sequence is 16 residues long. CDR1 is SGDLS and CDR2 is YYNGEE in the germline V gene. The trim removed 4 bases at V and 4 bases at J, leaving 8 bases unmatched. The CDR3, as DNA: TGTGCCAGCAGCCCGACTAGCGGGGAGTATTCAGATACGCAGTATTTT. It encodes CASSPTSGEYSDTQYF.

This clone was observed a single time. The CDR3 here is CASSQVASGLAKNIQYF. The CDR3 DNA is TGTGCCAGCAGCCAAGTGGCTAGCGGCCTAGCCAAAAACATTCAGTACTTC. The chain recombines TRBV14 with TRBJ2-4; TRBD2 matches 7 bases. The germline V gene has CDR1 SGHDN and CDR2 FVKESK. The CDR3 has 17 residues. V lost 1 base, J lost 0 bases, and 6 bases stayed unmatched. The whole variable domain, filled in from reference TRBV14 and TRBJ2-4, reads EAGVTQFPSHSVIEKGQTVTLRCDPISGHDNLYWYRRVMGKEIKFLLHFVKESKQDESGMPNNRFLAERTGGTYSTLKVQPAELEDSGVYFCASSQVASGLAKNIQYFGAGTRLSVL.

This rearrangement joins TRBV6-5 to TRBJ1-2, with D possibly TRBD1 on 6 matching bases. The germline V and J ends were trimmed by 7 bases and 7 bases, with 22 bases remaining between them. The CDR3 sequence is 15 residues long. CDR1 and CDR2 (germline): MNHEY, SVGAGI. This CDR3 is CASMCGCTGGLGYTF. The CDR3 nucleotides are TGTGCCAGCATGTGCGGTTGCACGGGGGGCCTTGGCTACACCTTC.

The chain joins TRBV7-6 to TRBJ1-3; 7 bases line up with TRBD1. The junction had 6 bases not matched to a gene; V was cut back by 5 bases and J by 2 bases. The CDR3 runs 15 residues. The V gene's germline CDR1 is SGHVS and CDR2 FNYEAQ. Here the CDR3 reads CASSPGGLPGNTIYF. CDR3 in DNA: TGTGCCAGCAGCCCAGGGGGGTTACCTGGAAACACCATATATTTT.

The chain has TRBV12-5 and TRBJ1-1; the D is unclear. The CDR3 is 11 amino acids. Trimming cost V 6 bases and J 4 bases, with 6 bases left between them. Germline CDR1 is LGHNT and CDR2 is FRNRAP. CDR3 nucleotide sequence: TGTGCTAGTGGCCCAGGCACTGAAGCTTTCTTT. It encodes CASGPGTEAFF. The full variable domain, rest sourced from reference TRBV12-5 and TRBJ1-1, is DARVTQTPRHKVTEMGQEVTMRCQPILGHNTVFWYRQTMMQGLELLAYFRNRAPLDDSGMPKDRFSAEMPDATLATLKIQPSEPRDSAVYFCASGPGTEAFFGQGTRLTVV.

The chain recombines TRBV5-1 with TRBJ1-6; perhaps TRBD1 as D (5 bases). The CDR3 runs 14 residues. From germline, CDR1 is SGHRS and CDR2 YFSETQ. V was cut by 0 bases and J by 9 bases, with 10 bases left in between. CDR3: CASSLGGKGSPLHF. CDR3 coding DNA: TGCGCCAGCAGCTTGGGGGGCAAGGGTTCACCCCTCCACTTT.

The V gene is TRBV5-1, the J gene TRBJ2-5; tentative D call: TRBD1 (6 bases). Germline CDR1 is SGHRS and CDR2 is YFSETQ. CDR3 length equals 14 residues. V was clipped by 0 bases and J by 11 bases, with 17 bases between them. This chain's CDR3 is CASSLAGTRGEQYF. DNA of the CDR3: TGCGCCAGCAGCTTGGCTGGGACCAGGGGAGAGCAGTACTTC.

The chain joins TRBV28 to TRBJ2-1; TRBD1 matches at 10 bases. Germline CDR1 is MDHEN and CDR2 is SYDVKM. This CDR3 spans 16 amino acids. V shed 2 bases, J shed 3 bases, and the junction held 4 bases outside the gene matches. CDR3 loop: CASSLGGQGLYNEQFF. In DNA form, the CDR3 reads TGTGCCAGCAGTTTAGGGGGACAGGGGCTCTACAATGAGCAGTTCTTC.

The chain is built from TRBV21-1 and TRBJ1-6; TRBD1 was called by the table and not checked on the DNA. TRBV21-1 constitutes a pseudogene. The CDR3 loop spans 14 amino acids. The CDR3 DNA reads TGTGCCAGCAGCAAACAACAGCTGAATTCACCCCTCCACTTT. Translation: CASSKQQLNSPLHF.

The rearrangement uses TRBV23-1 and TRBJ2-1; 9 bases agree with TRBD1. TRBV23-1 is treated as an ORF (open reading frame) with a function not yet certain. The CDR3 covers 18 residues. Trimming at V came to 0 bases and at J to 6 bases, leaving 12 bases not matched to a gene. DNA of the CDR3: TGCGCCAGCAGTCAATCCCACGCGGACAGGGGACCCGTCAATGAGCAGTTCTTC. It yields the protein CASSQSHADRGPVNEQFF.

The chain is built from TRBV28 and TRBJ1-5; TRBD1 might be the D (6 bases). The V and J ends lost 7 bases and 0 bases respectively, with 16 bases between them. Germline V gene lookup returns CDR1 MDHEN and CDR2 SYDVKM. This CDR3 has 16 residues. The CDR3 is CASKVGRGYSNQPQHF. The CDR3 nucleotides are TGTGCCAGCAAGGTCGGCAGGGGATATAGCAATCAGCCCCAGCATTTT.

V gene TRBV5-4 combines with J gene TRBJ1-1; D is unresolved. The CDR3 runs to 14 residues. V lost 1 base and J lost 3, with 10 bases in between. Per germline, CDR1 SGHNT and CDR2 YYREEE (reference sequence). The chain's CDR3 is CASSLYRSDTEAFF. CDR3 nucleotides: TGTGCCAGCAGCTTGTACCGATCGGACACTGAAGCTTTCTTT.

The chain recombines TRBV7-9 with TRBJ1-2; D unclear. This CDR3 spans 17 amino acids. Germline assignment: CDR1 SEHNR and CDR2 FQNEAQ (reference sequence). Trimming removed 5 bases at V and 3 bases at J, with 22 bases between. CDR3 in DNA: TGTGCCAGCAGCCCCATCGGAGGGCTCTTCTCTTACTATGGCTACACCTTC. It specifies CASSPIGGLFSYYGYTF.

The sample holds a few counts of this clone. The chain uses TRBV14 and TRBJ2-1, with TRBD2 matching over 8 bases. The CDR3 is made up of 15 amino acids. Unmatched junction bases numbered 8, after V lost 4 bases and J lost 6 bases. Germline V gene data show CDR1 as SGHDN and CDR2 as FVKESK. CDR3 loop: CASSRSGRGSNEQFF. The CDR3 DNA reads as TGTGCCAGCAGCCGCAGCGGGAGAGGTAGCAATGAGCAGTTCTTC.

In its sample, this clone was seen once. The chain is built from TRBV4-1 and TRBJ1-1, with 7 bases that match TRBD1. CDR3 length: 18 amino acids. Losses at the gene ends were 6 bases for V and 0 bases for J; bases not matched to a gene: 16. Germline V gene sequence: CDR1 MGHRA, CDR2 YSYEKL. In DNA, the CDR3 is TGCGCCAGCAGTCAAAGCGGGAGTCAAGGGGGCTTGAACACTGAAGCTTTCTTT. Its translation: CASSQSGSQGGLNTEAFF.

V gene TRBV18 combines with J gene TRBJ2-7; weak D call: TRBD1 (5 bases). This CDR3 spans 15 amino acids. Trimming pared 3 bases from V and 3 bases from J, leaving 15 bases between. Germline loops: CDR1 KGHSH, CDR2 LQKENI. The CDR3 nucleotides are TGTGCCAGCTCACCGAGTAGACAGTCCGACTACGAGCAGTACTTC. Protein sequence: CASSPSRQSDYEQYF.

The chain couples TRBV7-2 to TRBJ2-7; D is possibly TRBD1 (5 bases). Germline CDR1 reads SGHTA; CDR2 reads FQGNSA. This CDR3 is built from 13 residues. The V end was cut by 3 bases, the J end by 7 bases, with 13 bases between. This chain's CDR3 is CASSLLRGGEQYF. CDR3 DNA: TGTGCCAGCAGCTTGTTAAGGGGTGGGGAGCAGTACTTC.

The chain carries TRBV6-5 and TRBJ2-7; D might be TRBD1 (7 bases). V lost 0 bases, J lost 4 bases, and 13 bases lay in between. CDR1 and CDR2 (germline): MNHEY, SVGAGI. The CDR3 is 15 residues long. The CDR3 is CASSYSGGQKYEQYF. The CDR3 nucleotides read TGTGCCAGCAGTTACTCGGGGGGACAGAAATACGAGCAGTACTTC.

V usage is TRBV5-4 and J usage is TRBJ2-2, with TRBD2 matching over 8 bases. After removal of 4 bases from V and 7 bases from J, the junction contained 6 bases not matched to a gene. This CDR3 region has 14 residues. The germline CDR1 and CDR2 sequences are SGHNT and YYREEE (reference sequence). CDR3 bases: TGTGCCAGCAGCCTGACTAGCGAGCACGGGGAGCTGTTTTTT. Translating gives CASSLTSEHGELFF.

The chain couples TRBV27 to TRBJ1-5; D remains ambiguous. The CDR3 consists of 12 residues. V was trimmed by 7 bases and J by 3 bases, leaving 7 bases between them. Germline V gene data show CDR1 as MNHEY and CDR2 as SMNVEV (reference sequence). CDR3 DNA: TGTGCCAGCAACAAAGACAATCAGCCCCAGCATTTT. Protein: CASNKDNQPQHF.

CDR3 residues: CAISEPPPGTGAYEQYF. The CDR3 DNA reads TGTGCCATCAGTGAACCCCCCCCGGGGACAGGGGCCTACGAGCAGTACTTC. V is TRBV10-3 and J is TRBJ2-7, with TRBD1 matching over 10 bases. Per the germline V gene, CDR1 is ENHRY and CDR2 is SYGVKD. CDR3 length: 17 amino acids. V was clipped by 3 bases and J by 2 bases; unmatched bases: 10.